The entry below describes one T cell receptor beta chain. Its antigen is unknown. One end of the junction varies from germline; a read error may be responsible. TCR beta libraries were prepared from cDNA with unique molecular identifiers. A population of 1 to 10 million T cells gave rise to roughly 500,000 cDNA molecules. TCRdb ran MiXCR on the PCR reads and lists one entry per CDR3 protein. This sample carries 550,000 to 700,000 distinct CDR3 sequences, roughly 47% of them seen once, and the ten largest clones take roughly 1.7%. The germline gives CDR1 MNHNS, CDR2 SASEGT. The CDR3 consists of 17 residues. This entry belongs to a study of post-analysis software for immune sequencing data. The study's findings and limits: Comparison of patients with controls showed about 5 TRBV segments more frequent in patients, TRBV5-6, TRBV5-1 and TRBV20-1 among them. Those with multiple sclerosis, the patient group, showed significantly lower normalized Chao1 diversity than controls.

Sequenced sample: blood. The origin of this receptor is a girl between 5 and 17 years old with multiple sclerosis. V is TRBV6-1 and J is TRBJ2-7; 8 bases line up with TRBD1. CDR3 nucleotides: TGTGCCAACAGTGTCCTACTACAGGGGGGTATCGCCTACGAGCAGTACTTC. It encodes CANSVLLQGGIAYEQYF.